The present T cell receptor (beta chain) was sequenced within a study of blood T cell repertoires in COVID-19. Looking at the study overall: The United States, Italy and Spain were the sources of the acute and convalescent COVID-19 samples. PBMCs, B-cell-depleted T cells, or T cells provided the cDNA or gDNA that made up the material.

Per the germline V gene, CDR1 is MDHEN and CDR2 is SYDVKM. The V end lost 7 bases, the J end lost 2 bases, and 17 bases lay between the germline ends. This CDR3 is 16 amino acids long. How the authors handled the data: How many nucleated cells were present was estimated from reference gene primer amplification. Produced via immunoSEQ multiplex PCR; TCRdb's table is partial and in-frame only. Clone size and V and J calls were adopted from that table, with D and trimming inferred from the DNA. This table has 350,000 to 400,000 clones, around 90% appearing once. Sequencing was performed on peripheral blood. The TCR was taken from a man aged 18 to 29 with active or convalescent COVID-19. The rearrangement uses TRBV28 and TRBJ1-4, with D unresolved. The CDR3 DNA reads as TGTGCCAGCACCCGATCGTTACCCGCGACTAATGAAAAACTGTTTTTT. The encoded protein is CASTRSLPATNEKLFF.